This is a list of T cell receptor beta chains from one sample in a study of T cell repertoires in cytomegalovirus infection. TCRdb ran MiXCR on the reads and lists one entry per CDR3 protein. Of 700,000 to 950,000 distinct CDR3 sequences detected, 30% to 35% appear once; the ten largest clones hold under 15%. Their cognate antigens are unknown. The sequencing here drew on cultured CD8+ T cells from PBMCs, taken from culture after CMV antigen stimulation. The receptor set was obtained from a human donor in good health (CMV status not recorded). Some clones in this sample may be carry-over from other donors' samples. Both conserved end residues are part of each CDR3. The D gene is left open where the match is weak. Some rows mark clone size as missing; the rest say once, few, many or name a class of expanded clone.

size	D	V	J	DNA	CDR3
NA	TRBD1	TRBV14	TRBJ1-2	TGTGCCAGCAGCCATCCCTGGACAGGGGAGACTAATGGCTACACCTTC	CASSHPWTGETNGYTF
many	TRBD2	TRBV7-2	TRBJ2-5	TGTGCCAGCAGCACCCAGCTCTCGGGGGGGCGGGAGACCCAGTACTTC	CASSTQLSGGRETQYF
NA	NA	TRBV7-7	TRBJ2-3	TGTGCTAGCAGCTTGGGGGTCAAAGCTCCGGAGGATACGCAGTATTTT	CASSLGVKAPEDTQYF
NA	NA	TRBV7-2	TRBJ2-3	TGTGCCAGCAGCCGCCGGGGCGCGAGCACAGATACGCAGTATTTT	CASSRRGASTDTQYF
NA	TRBD1	TRBV12-3/TRBV12-4	TRBJ2-2	TGTGCCAGTCGGACAGGGGGGTCCGGGGAGCTGTTTTTT	CASRTGGSGELFF
many	NA	TRBV7-2	TRBJ1-1	TGTGCCAGCAGCTTAACAGGGAGAACCGTCAAGGGGACTGAAGCTTTCTTT	CASSLTGRTVKGTEAFF
NA	TRBD1	TRBV7-4	TRBJ2-7	TGTGCCAGCAGCTCGCCGGGACAGGTAACGGAGCAGTACTTC	CASSSPGQVTEQYF
NA	NA	TRBV4-3	TRBJ2-2	TGCGCCAGCAGCCTGCAACCACAAACGGCCGGGGAGCTGTTTTTT	CASSLQPQTAGELFF
few	NA	TRBV7-9	TRBJ1-5	TGTGCCAGCAGCTTTGGACAGTATAATCAGCCCCAGCATTTT	CASSFGQYNQPQHF
many	TRBD2	TRBV7-8	TRBJ2-5	TGTGCCAGCAGCTTAGCGGGGGGGTACCAAGAGACCCAGTACTTC	CASSLAGGYQETQYF
NA	TRBD1	TRBV9	TRBJ2-1	TGTGCCAGCAGTCAGGGGGAGACTGGGTCCTACAATGAGCAGTTCTTC	CASSQGETGSYNEQFF
NA	TRBD1	TRBV12-3/TRBV12-4	TRBJ2-2	TGTGCCAGCATGGCCGGGACAGGGCCCACCGGGGAGCTGTTTTTT	CASMAGTGPTGELFF
NA	NA	TRBV19	TRBJ1-6	TGTGCCAGTAGTAACTTCGGACAGAGCTCCTATAATTCACCCCTCCACTTT	CASSNFGQSSYNSPLHF
NA	NA	TRBV7-2	TRBJ1-2	TGTGCCAGCAGCGTTGAAATGCAGTCTAACTATGGCTACACCTTC	CASSVEMQSNYGYTF
NA	TRBD1	TRBV28	TRBJ2-1	TGTGCCAGCAGCTCCATACTAAGGACAGGGAACAATGAGCAGTTCTTC	CASSSILRTGNNEQFF
few	TRBD1	TRBV6-6	TRBJ2-1	TGTGCCAGCAGCCTTCTTGGACAGGGGGTGAGCTATGAGCAGTTCTTC	CASSLLGQGVSYEQFF
few	NA	TRBV5-8	TRBJ1-5	TGTGCCAGCAGCGAACAGCCCTATAGCAATCAGCCCCAGCATTTT	CASSEQPYSNQPQHF